This T cell receptor beta chain stems from a study of shared clonotypes between healthy human individuals. Germline CDR1 is MDHEN and CDR2 is SYDVKM. Between the trimmed V and J ends, which lost 6 bases and 5 bases, there was a span of 19 bases. This CDR3 is built from 15 residues. It was at deep level that the assay was run. Sequencing was performed with immunoSEQ multiplex PCR; in TCRdb, only in-frame clones are kept and a portion is missing. The repertoire has 2 million to 2.5 million clones, over 85% of them found once; the top ten carry under 0.45%. The chain combines TRBV28 with TRBJ2-5; the D gene is possibly TRBD1 (6 bases). The receptor was isolated from a man aged 18 to 30 in good health. Some clones in this sample may be carry-over from other donors' samples. The specimen was naive CD4+ T cells from PBMCs. Documented subset: CD45RA+ positively selected. Written as DNA, the CDR3 is TGTGCCAGCAGGTTACCCGGGACACGGAGGGAGACCCAGTACTTC. Its protein product is CASRLPGTRRETQYF.